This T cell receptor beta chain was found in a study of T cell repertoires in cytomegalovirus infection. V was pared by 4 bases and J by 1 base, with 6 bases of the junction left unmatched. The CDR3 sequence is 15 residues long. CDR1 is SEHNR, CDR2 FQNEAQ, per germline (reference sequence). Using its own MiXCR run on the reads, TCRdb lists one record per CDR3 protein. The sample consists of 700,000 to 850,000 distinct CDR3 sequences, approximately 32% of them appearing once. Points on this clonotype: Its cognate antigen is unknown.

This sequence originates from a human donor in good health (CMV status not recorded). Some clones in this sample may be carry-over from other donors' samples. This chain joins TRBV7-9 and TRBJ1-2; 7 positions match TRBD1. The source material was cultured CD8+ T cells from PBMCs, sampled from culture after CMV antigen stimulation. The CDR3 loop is CASSYPGTVNYGYTF. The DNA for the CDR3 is TGTGCCAGCAGCTACCCAGGGACAGTTAACTATGGCTACACCTTC.